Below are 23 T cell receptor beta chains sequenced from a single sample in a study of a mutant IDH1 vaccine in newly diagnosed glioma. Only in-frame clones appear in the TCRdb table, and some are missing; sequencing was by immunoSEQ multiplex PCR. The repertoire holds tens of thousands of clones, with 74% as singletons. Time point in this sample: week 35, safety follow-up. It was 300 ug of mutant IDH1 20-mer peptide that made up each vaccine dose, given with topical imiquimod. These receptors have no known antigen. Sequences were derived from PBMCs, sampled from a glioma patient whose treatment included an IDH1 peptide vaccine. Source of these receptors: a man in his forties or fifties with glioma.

The CDR3: CASSLAGQTYEQYF. The CDR3 nucleotides read TGTGCCAGCAGCTTAGCGGGACAGACCTACGAGCAGTACTTC. V is TRBV7-9 and J is TRBJ2-7; 7 bases are a match to TRBD1. The CDR3 has 14 residues. Unmatched junction bases numbered 1, after V lost 0 bases and J lost 2 bases. Germline assignment: CDR1 SEHNR and CDR2 FQNEAQ (reference sequence).

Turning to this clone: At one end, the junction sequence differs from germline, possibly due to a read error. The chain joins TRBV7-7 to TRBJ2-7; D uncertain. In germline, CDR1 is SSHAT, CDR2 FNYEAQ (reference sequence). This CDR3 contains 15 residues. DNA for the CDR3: TGTGCTAGCAGCCCAACGCTTGAGGAGCGCTACGAGCAGTACTTC. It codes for CASSPTLEERYEQYF.

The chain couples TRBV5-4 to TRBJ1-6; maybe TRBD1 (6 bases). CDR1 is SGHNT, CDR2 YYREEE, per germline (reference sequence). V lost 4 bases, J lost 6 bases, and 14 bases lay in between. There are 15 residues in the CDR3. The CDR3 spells CASSQGRGVNSPLHF. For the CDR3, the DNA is TGTGCCAGCAGCCAGGGGCGCGGGGTTAATTCACCCCTCCACTTT.

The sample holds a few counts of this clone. CDR3 in amino acids: CASGQGIKQYF. CDR3 DNA: TGTGCCAGCGGACAGGGAATCAAGCAGTACTTC. The chain is built from TRBV7-2 and TRBJ2-7, with 8 bases identical to TRBD1. The CDR3 spans 11 residues. Germline CDR1 is SGHTA and CDR2 is FQGNSA. J lost 8 bases, V lost 8 bases, and 5 bases had no gene match.

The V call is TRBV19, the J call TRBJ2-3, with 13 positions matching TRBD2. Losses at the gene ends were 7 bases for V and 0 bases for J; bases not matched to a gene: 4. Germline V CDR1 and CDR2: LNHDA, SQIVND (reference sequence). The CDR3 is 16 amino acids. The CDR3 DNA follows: TGTGCCAGTACCGGACTAGCGGGGGCGAGCACAGATACGCAGTATTTT. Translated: CASTGLAGASTDTQYF.

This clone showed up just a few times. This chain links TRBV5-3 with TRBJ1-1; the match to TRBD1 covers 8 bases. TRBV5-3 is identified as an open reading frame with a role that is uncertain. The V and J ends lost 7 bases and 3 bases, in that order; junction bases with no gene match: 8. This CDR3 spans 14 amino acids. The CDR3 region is CARGRQGQHTEAFF. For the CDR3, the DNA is TGTGCCAGAGGACGACAGGGGCAGCACACTGAAGCTTTCTTT.

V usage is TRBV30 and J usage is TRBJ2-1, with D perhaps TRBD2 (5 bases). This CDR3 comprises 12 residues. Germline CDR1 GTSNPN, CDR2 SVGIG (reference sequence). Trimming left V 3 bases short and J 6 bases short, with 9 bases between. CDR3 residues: CAWRGDANEQFF. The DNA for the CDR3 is TGTGCCTGGAGGGGAGACGCCAATGAGCAGTTCTTC.

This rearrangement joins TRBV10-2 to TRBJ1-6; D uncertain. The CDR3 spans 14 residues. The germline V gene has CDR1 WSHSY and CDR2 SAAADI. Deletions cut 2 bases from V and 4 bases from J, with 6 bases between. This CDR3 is CASSEGRYNSPLHF. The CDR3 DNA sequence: TGCGCCAGCAGTGAGGGACGGTATAATTCACCCCTCCACTTT.

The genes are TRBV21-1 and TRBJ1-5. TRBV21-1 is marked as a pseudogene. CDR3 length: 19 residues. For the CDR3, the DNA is TGTGCCAGCAGCAATCACCCGAGGCGCTTCGGCAAGTGGAATCAGCCCCAGCATTTT. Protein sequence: CASSNHPRRFGKWNQPQHF.

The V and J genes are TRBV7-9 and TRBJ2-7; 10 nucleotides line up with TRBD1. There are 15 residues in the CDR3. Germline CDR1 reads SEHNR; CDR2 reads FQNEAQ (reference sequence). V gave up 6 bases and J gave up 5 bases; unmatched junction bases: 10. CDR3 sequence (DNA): TGTGCCAGCAGACGCCCCGGGACAGGGGTACACGAGCAGTACTTC. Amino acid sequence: CASRRPGTGVHEQYF.

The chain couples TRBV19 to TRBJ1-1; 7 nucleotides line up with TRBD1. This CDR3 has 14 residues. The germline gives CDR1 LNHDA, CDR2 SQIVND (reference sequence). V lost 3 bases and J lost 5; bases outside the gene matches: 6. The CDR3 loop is CASSITGARTEAFF. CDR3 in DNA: TGTGCCAGTAGTATCACAGGGGCGCGGACTGAAGCTTTCTTT.

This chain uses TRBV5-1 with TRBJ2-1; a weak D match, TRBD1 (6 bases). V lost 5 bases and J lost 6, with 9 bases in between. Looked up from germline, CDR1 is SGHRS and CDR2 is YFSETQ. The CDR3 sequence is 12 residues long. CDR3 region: CASSAGVNEQFF. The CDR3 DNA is TGCGCCAGCAGTGCAGGGGTCAATGAGCAGTTCTTC.

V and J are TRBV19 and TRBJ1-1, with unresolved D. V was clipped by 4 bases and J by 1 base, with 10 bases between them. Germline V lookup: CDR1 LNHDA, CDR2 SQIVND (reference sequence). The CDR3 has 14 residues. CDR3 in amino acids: CASSTSPGNTEAFF. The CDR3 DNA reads TGTGCCAGTAGTACCTCCCCAGGGAACACTGAAGCTTTCTTT.

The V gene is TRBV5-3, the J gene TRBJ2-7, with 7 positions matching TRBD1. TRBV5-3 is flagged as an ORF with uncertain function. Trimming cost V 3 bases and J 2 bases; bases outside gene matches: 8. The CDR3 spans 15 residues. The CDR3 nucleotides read TGTGCCAGAAGCTCCGACAGGGTAAACCCCTACGAGCAGTACTTC. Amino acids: CARSSDRVNPYEQYF.

This CDR3 reads CASSQEVDTQYF. Written as DNA, the CDR3 is TGTGCCAGCAGCCAAGAAGTAGATACGCAGTATTTT. The gene calls are TRBV4-2 and TRBJ2-3; the D is unclear. Deletions cut 0 bases from V and 5 bases from J, with 3 bases between. CDR3 length equals 12 residues. Per the germline V gene, CDR1 is LGHNA and CDR2 is YNFKEQ.

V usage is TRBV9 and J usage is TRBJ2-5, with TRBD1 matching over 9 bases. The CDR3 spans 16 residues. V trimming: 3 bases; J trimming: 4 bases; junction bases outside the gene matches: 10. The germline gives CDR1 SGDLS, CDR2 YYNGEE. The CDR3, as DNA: TGTGCCAGCAGCGAGGGGGACAGGGTGAGGTCAGAGACCCAGTACTTC. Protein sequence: CASSEGDRVRSETQYF.

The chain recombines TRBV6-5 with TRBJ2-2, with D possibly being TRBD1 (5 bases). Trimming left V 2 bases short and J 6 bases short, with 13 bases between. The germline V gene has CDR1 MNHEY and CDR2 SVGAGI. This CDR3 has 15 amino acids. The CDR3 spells CASSYRTRVAGELFF. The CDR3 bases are TGTGCCAGCAGTTACAGGACACGGGTGGCCGGGGAGCTGTTTTTT.

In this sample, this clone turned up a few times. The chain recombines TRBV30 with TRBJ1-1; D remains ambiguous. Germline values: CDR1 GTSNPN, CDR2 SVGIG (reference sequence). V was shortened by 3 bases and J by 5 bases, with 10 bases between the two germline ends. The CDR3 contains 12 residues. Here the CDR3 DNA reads TGTGCCTGGAGAGGACGGGCAACTGAAGCTTTCTTT. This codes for CAWRGRATEAFF.

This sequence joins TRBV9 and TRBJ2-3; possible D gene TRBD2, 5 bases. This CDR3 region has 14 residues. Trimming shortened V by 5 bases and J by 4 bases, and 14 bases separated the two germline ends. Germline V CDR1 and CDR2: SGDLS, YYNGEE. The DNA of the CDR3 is TGTGCCAGCAGTCCCTGGCTAGCCCCAGATACGCAGTATTTT. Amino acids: CASSPWLAPDTQYF.

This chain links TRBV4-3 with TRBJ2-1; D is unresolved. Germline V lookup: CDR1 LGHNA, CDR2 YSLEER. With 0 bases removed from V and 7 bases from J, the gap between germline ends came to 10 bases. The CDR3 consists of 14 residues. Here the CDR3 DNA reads TGCGCCAGCAGCCAAGATCGGTCTGGGAATGAGCAGTTCTTC. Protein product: CASSQDRSGNEQFF.

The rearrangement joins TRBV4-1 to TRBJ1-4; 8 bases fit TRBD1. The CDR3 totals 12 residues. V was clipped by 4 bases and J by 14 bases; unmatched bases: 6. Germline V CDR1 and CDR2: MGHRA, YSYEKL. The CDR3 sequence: CASSLSGTGLFF. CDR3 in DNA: TGCGCCAGCAGCCTCAGTGGGACAGGCCTGTTTTTT.

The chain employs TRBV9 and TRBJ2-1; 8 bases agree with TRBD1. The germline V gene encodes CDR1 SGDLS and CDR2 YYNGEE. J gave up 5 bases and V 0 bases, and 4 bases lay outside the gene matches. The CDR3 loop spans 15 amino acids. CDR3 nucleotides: TGTGCCAGCAGCGTAGCCGGACAGGGTGACAATGAGCAGTTCTTC. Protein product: CASSVAGQGDNEQFF.

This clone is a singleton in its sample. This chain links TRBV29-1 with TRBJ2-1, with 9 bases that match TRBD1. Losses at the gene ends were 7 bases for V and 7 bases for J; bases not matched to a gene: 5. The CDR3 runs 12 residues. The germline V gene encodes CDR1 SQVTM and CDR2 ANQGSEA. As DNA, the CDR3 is TGCAGCGAGACAGGGGGGGGGAATGAGCAGTTCTTC. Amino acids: CSETGGGNEQFF.